The 20 T cell receptor beta chains listed next were all sequenced from one sample in a study of blood T cell repertoires in COVID-19. Sequenced by immunoSEQ multiplex PCR; TCRdb stores in-frame clones only, minus some. The repertoire includes tens of thousands of clones, just under 90% of them detected once, and roughly 1.4% sits in the top ten. The sequenced sample was peripheral blood. The receptor source for this set is a man aged 60 to 75 with acute or convalescent COVID-19.

The CDR3 sequence is CASQGQFNTEAFF. In DNA form, the CDR3 reads TGTGCCTCACAGGGACAATTTAACACTGAAGCTTTCTTT. This chain uses TRBV11-3 with TRBJ1-1, with a tentative D call TRBD1 (6 bases). Looked up from germline, CDR1 is SGHNT and CDR2 is YENEEA. CDR3 length equals 13 residues. V lost 11 bases to trimming and J lost 2 bases, with 15 bases between them.

J is TRBJ2-5 and V is TRBV28; the match to TRBD2 covers 11 bases. This CDR3 spans 17 amino acids. V shed 5 bases and J 0 bases; nucleotides not matched to a gene: 8. Germline V gene sequence: CDR1 MDHEN, CDR2 SYDVKM. CDR3 DNA: TGTGCCAGCAGTCCTCTACTAGCGGGAGTCTACCAAGAGACCCAGTACTTC. It yields the protein CASSPLLAGVYQETQYF.

The J gene is TRBJ1-5, the V gene TRBV27, with D possibly TRBD1 on 6 matching bases. Per germline, CDR1 MNHEY and CDR2 SMNVEV (reference sequence). The CDR3 sequence is 13 residues long. Deletions cut 6 bases from V and 5 bases from J, with 11 bases between. DNA for the CDR3: TGTGCCAGCAGACAACAGGGCTATCAGCCCCAGCATTTT. Its translation is CASRQQGYQPQHF.

J is TRBJ1-1 and V is TRBV9, with D possibly being TRBD1 (5 bases). This CDR3 is 14 amino acids long. The germline V and J ends were trimmed by 3 bases and 1 base, with 10 bases remaining between them. The germline V gene encodes CDR1 SGDLS and CDR2 YYNGEE. The CDR3 loop reads CASSAGLGNTEAFF. CDR3 bases: TGTGCCAGCAGCGCAGGGTTGGGGAACACTGAAGCTTTCTTT.

The chain couples TRBV30 to TRBJ1-4; 7 bases fit TRBD1. V gave up 8 bases and J gave up 6 bases; unmatched junction bases: 15. Germline V CDR1 and CDR2: GTSNPN, SVGIG (reference sequence). The CDR3 loop spans 15 amino acids. The CDR3: CAGHRGTASYEKLFF. CDR3 DNA: TGTGCCGGCCACCGAGGGACAGCTAGTTATGAAAAACTGTTTTTT.

V usage is TRBV7-8 and J usage is TRBJ1-2, with D possibly TRBD1 on 5 matching bases. Germline-derived CDR1 and CDR2 are SGHVS and FQNEAQ. V was cut by 1 base and J by 7 bases, with 10 bases left in between. The CDR3 totals 13 residues. The CDR3, as DNA: TGTGCCAGCAGCTTAGACAGGATCTTTGGCTACACCTTC. It yields the protein CASSLDRIFGYTF.

DNA of the CDR3: TGCGCCAGCAGTGCCCATCAGGGCACCCCAGATACGCAGTATTTT. Protein sequence: CASSAHQGTPDTQYF. The chain recombines TRBV5-1 with TRBJ2-3; TRBD1 might be the D (5 bases). The CDR3 sequence is 15 residues long. Germline V CDR1 and CDR2: SGHRS, YFSETQ. Trimming removed 5 bases at V and 4 bases at J, with 17 bases between.

This chain connects TRBV5-1 to TRBJ2-7; possibly TRBD2 for D (5 bases). Germline V lookup: CDR1 SGHRS, CDR2 YFSETQ. V was trimmed by 3 bases and J by 3 bases, leaving 13 bases between them. The CDR3 length is 14 residues. This chain's CDR3 is CASSYSREIYEQYF. The DNA for the CDR3 is TGCGCCAGCAGCTACTCAAGGGAGATCTACGAGCAGTACTTC.

In nucleotides, the CDR3 is TGTGCCAGCAGCCACAGGGGAGATACGCAGTATTTT. Translating gives CASSHRGDTQYF. This chain connects TRBV3-1 (or the pseudogene TRBV3-2) to TRBJ2-3, with D possibly matching TRBD1 (6 bases). The CDR3 length is 12 residues. Trimming took 3 bases from V and 5 from J, leaving 6 bases between them. The germline V gene encodes CDR1 LGHDT and CDR2 YNNKEL (reference sequence).

In nucleotides, the CDR3 is TGCGCCAGCAGTCAGCTCATTCAGGGTTCTGATGGCTACACCTTC. Its translation: CASSQLIQGSDGYTF. The chain is built from TRBV5-1 and TRBJ1-2, with D maybe TRBD1 (5 bases). Per the germline V gene, CDR1 is SGHRS and CDR2 is YFSETQ. This CDR3 spans 15 amino acids. Deletions cut 5 bases from V and 6 bases from J, with 20 bases between. The whole variable domain, filled in from reference TRBV5-1 and TRBJ1-2, reads KAGVTQTPRYLIKTRGQQVTLSCSPISGHRSVSWYQQTPGQGLQFLFEYFSETQRNKGNFPGRFSGRQFSNSRSEMNVSTLELGDSALYLCASSQLIQGSDGYTFGSGTRLTVV.

The chain carries TRBV6-2 or TRBV6-3 and TRBJ2-7; D possibly corresponds to TRBD1 (5 bases). The V gene lost 2 bases and the J gene lost 0 bases, with 26 bases spanning the gap. Germline V gene lookup returns CDR1 MNHEY and CDR2 SVGEGT. This CDR3 has 20 amino acids. The CDR3 DNA sequence: TGTGCCAGCAGTTACGAATTTTCCCGAGGACACTCCCTAAGCTCCTACGAGCAGTACTTC. It is translated as CASSYEFSRGHSLSSYEQYF.

The chain is built from TRBV7-8 and TRBJ1-6, with a possible D match to TRBD1 (5 bases). The CDR3 loop spans 16 amino acids. The V gene lost 4 bases and the J gene lost 2 bases, with 12 bases spanning the gap. Germline V CDR1 and CDR2: SGHVS, FQNEAQ. DNA of the CDR3: TGTGCCAGCAGCTCTGGGGGGTCGGCCTATAATTCACCCCTCCACTTT. Translating it yields CASSSGGSAYNSPLHF.

The J gene is TRBJ1-2, the V gene TRBV6-6, with 7 bases fitting TRBD1. With V trimmed by 0 bases and J by 5 bases, 6 bases remained unmatched. CDR3 length equals 15 residues. Germline assignment: CDR1 MNHNY and CDR2 SVGAGI (reference sequence). CDR3 in DNA: TGTGCCAGCAGTTACTCGGGGGACAGCGCTTATGGCTACACCTTC. Amino acids: CASSYSGDSAYGYTF.

CDR3 residues: CASSPHPRGGYNEQFF. The CDR3 nucleotides read TGTGCCAGTAGTCCCCACCCGAGGGGGGGATACAATGAGCAGTTCTTC. The genes are TRBV19 and TRBJ2-1; tentative D call: TRBD2 (7 bases). This CDR3 has 16 amino acids. In germline, CDR1 is LNHDA, CDR2 SQIVND (reference sequence). Trimming stripped 5 bases from V and 4 bases from J, with 18 bases between.

The CDR3 loop is CASSSTPDSTDTQYF. As DNA, the CDR3 is TGTGCCAGCAGTTCAACCCCAGATAGCACAGATACGCAGTATTTT. The chain links TRBV28 to TRBJ2-3; D remains ambiguous. This CDR3 is 15 amino acids long. Deletions cut 4 bases from V and 0 bases from J, with 11 bases between. CDR1 is MDHEN and CDR2 is SYDVKM in the germline V gene.

V usage is TRBV28 and J usage is TRBJ1-2; D unresolved. V lost 4 bases to trimming and J lost 5 bases, with 8 bases between them. Germline V gene lookup returns CDR1 MDHEN and CDR2 SYDVKM. The CDR3 spans 12 residues. In DNA, the CDR3 is TGTGCCAGCAGTTATCAGGAATATGGCTACACCTTC. Protein product: CASSYQEYGYTF.

The V call is TRBV28, the J call TRBJ2-5, with D unresolved. The CDR3 runs 14 residues. The V end was cut by 6 bases, the J end by 4 bases, with 15 bases between. Per the germline V gene, CDR1 is MDHEN and CDR2 is SYDVKM. The DNA for the CDR3 is TGTGCCAGCAGCCCTGGAGCGCCCTTAGAGACCCAGTACTTC. Its translation is CASSPGAPLETQYF. Full variable domain (rest looked up from reference TRBV28 and TRBJ2-5): DVKVTQSSRYLVKRTGEKVFLECVQDMDHENMFWYRQDPGLGLRLIYFSYDVKMKEKGDIPEGYSVSREKKERFSLILESASTNQTSMYLCASSPGAPLETQYFGPGTRLLVL.

This chain uses TRBV20-1 with TRBJ2-3; D is uncertain. CDR3 length: 11 residues. Trimming pared 7 bases from V and 4 bases from J, leaving 9 bases between. CDR1 is DFQATT and CDR2 is SNEGSKA in the germline V gene (reference sequence). CDR3 nucleotides: TGCAGTGTCCCATTTGCAGATACGCAGTATTTT. This gives the protein CSVPFADTQYF.

This chain connects TRBV5-1 to TRBJ2-7, with 10 bases identical to TRBD2. Germline V gene data show CDR1 as SGHRS and CDR2 as YFSETQ. Trimming at V came to 0 bases and at J to 7 bases, leaving 7 bases not matched to a gene. The CDR3 covers 15 residues. The CDR3 spells CASSLEAGGPGEQYF. Written as DNA, the CDR3 is TGCGCCAGCAGCTTGGAAGCGGGAGGGCCAGGGGAGCAGTACTTC.

The rearrangement uses TRBV2 and TRBJ1-5; a possible D gene is TRBD1 (5 bases). The CDR3 covers 16 residues. Germline V gene sequence: CDR1 SNHLY, CDR2 FYNNEI. V was clipped by 7 bases and J by 4 bases, with 20 bases between them. DNA for the CDR3: TGTGCCAGCACTAGAGACAGCCTGATCAATAATCAGCCCCAGCATTTT. Its translation: CASTRDSLINNQPQHF.